This T cell receptor (beta chain) was observed in a study of T cell repertoires in cytomegalovirus infection. At the level of the study: Indications of both CMV infection and matching HLA type were provided by public TCR beta signatures.

V shed 2 bases and J 5 bases; nucleotides not matched to a gene: 11. The CDR3 runs 17 residues. Germline V gene lookup returns CDR1 LGHNT and CDR2 FRNRAP. MiXCR was run by TCRdb on the reads, yielding one entry per CDR3 protein. Counted here are approximately 400,000 distinct CDR3 sequences, about a third occurring once; the ten biggest clones make up about an eighth. Study-level points and caveats: Individuals carrying CMV plus the relevant HLA were identified by cumulative frequency of public TCR beta families. The ex vivo response showed dominance by HLA-C-restricted CMV-specific TCR beta clonotypes.

Remarks on this clonotype: Its target is unknown.

The sample was PBMCs. The source of this sequence is a human donor in good health (CMV status not recorded). Some clones in this sample may be carry-over from other donors' samples. The chain employs TRBV12-5 and TRBJ1-2, with 10 bases matching TRBD1. The CDR3 nucleotides read TGTGCTAGTGGTTTGTCCCCGACAGGGGGCAGCATATATGGCTACACCTTC. This codes for CASGLSPTGGSIYGYTF.